One and the same sample provided the 16 T cell receptor beta chains below, sequenced in a study of T cell clonality in common variable immunodeficiency. Produced via immunoSEQ multiplex PCR; TCRdb's table is partial and in-frame only. The sample offers about 39,000 clones and no singletons, the top ten holding approximately 2.8%. Sequencing used peripheral blood mononuclear cells. Source of these receptors: a person between 18 and 69 years old in good health.

This clone appeared many times. The read stops 3 residues short of the end of the CDR3; the missing end is completed from the germline J gene. J is TRBJ1-2 and V is TRBV2; the match to TRBD1 covers 7 bases. V lost 6 bases and J lost 5; bases outside the gene matches: 6. From germline, CDR1 is SNHLY and CDR2 FYNNEI. The CDR3 extends over 13 amino acids. CDR3 residues: CASRLGQPYGYTF. The part of the CDR3 DNA that was read is TGTGCCAGCAGGCTGGGACAGCCTTATGGC.

This clone was found a few times. The CDR3 extends 3 residues past the end of the read, so its final part is completed from the germline J gene. The chain employs TRBV2 and TRBJ1-4; 8 nucleotides match TRBD1. The CDR3 is 14 residues long. The germline V gene encodes CDR1 SNHLY and CDR2 FYNNEI. The CDR3 DNA, read in part, is TGTGCCAGCACTATTGGACAGGGTACTTCACCA. It specifies CASTIGQGTSP. Given in full, the CDR3 is CASTIGQGTSPLFF.

This clone was observed at least ten times. The CDR3 end lies 3 residues beyond the end of the read and is filled in from the germline J gene. This chain links TRBV20-1 with TRBJ1-2, with 11 bases aligning to TRBD1. Trimming took 5 bases from V and 5 from J; bases not matched to a gene: 16. CDR1 and CDR2 (germline): DFQATT, SNEGSKA (reference sequence). The CDR3 has 17 amino acids. The sequenced part of the CDR3 DNA is TGCAGTGCTCGACCTGGACAGGGGGCGCATATGGGGTATGGC. Protein sequence: CSARPGQGAHMGYG. The full CDR3 reads CSARPGQGAHMGYGYTF.

This clone was counted many times. The missing CDR3 end, 3 residues past where the read stops, is filled in from the germline J gene. J is TRBJ2-2 and V is TRBV19; a weak D match, TRBD2 (6 bases). This CDR3 is built from 16 residues. Germline CDR1 LNHDA, CDR2 SQIVND (reference sequence). V was clipped by 2 bases and J by 6 bases, with 16 bases between them. The part of the CDR3 DNA that was read is TGTGCCAGTAGTATACGGGCGGGGCAATGGGCCGGGGAG. It is translated as CASSIRAGQWAGE. The entire CDR3 reads CASSIRAGQWAGELFF.

This clone was seen at least ten times. The junction and the germline gene differ at one end; a read error may be behind it. The read stops 3 residues short of the end of the CDR3; the missing end is completed from the germline J gene. J is TRBJ2-3 and V is TRBV7-2, with D possibly being TRBD2 (5 bases). CDR3 length equals 14 residues. In germline, CDR1 is SGHTA, CDR2 FQGNSA. The CDR3 bases that were read are TGTGCCAGCAGCTTAGGGGCTAGCATAGATACG. Translation gives CASSLGASIDT. The full-length CDR3 reads as CASSLGASIDTQYF.

This clone was recorded many times. The CDR3 is cut off 3 residues early in the read; its end comes from the germline J gene. V usage is TRBV2 and J usage is TRBJ2-3; perhaps TRBD2 as D (7 bases). V lost 3 bases, J lost 0 bases, and 13 bases lay in between. Germline V gene data show CDR1 as SNHLY and CDR2 as FYNNEI. The CDR3 covers 16 residues. CDR3 sequence: CASSEGAGASTDTQYF. Partial CDR3 DNA: TGTGCCAGCAGTGAGGGGGCGGGAGCAAGCACAGATACG.

This clone was seen more than once but under ten times. The read terminates 3 residues before the CDR3 end, so the remaining end is supplied by the germline J gene. The V and J genes are TRBV7-3 and TRBJ1-5; D call uncertain. Germline CDR1 is SGHTA and CDR2 is FQGTGA. The CDR3 loop spans 13 amino acids. CDR3 loop: CASSLINTDPQHF. The covered CDR3 bases are TGTGCCAGCAGCTTAATTAACACAGATCCC.

Partial CDR3 DNA: TGTGCCAGTAGCTACGGGACAGAGACCTACGAG. Amino acid sequence: CASSYGTETYE. The whole CDR3 is CASSYGTETYEQYF. The rearrangement uses TRBV19 and TRBJ2-7; 7 bases line up with TRBD1. The sequenced fragment ends 3 residues before the CDR3 boundary, so the rest is inferred from the germline J gene. CDR1 is LNHDA, CDR2 SQIVND, per germline (reference sequence). Unmatched junction bases numbered 7, after V lost 6 bases and J lost 2 bases. The CDR3 is 14 amino acids.

In this sample, this clone turned up many times. Read sequence stops 3 residues before the CDR3 end, and the germline J gene provides the missing end. The J gene is TRBJ2-7, the V gene TRBV20-1; D ambiguous. Germline-derived CDR1 and CDR2 are DFQATT and SNEGSKA (reference sequence). There are 15 residues in the CDR3. Between the trimmed V and J ends, which lost 1 base and 2 bases, there was a span of 15 bases. CDR3 bases read: TGCAGTGCTAGAGGTCGGTCTACCACTGCCTACGAG. It codes for CSARGRSTTAYE. The full-length CDR3 reads as CSARGRSTTAYEQYF.

This clone was picked up many times. The CDR3 end falls 3 residues outside the read, so it is completed with the germline J gene. V and J are TRBV5-1 and TRBJ2-2, with 10 bases matching TRBD1. Germline trimming cut 4 bases from V and 6 bases from J; bases unmatched to any gene: 9. The CDR3 is made up of 16 amino acids. CDR1 and CDR2 (germline): SGHRS, YFSETQ. CDR3 bases read: TGCGCCAGCAGCGCACTAGGACAGGGGGTTGCCGGGGAG. It encodes CASSALGQGVAGE. The whole CDR3 reads CASSALGQGVAGELFF.

Ten or more counts support this clone. The missing CDR3 end, 3 residues past where the read stops, is filled in from the germline J gene. The chain is built from TRBV7-2 and TRBJ1-5; no reliable D call. Trimming removed 4 bases from V and 0 bases from J, with 10 bases in between. This CDR3 region has 15 residues. Germline V gives CDR1 SGHTA, CDR2 FQGNSA. CDR3 loop: CASSSDFYSNQPQHF. The sequenced part of the CDR3 DNA is TGTGCCAGCAGCTCTGACTTTTATAGCAATCAGCCC.

In its sample, this clone was seen many times. The read ends 3 residues early relative to the CDR3; the germline J gene fills the gap. The V gene is TRBV20-1, the J gene TRBJ1-2; D remains ambiguous. V was trimmed by 7 bases and J by 0 bases, leaving 9 bases between them. The germline CDR1 and CDR2 sequences are DFQATT and SNEGSKA (reference sequence). The CDR3 totals 12 residues. Partial CDR3 DNA: TGCAGTGACGTAACAGCTAACTATGGC. The encoded protein is CSDVTANYG. The complete CDR3 sequence is CSDVTANYGYTF.

This clone came up many times. The read gets to within 3 residues of the CDR3 end, and the germline J gene fills in the rest. The chain is built from TRBV6-2 or TRBV6-3 and TRBJ2-4; D might be TRBD1 or TRBD2, each matching 5 bases. CDR3 length equals 15 residues. Trimming shortened V by 6 bases and J by 9 bases, and 21 bases separated the two germline ends. Germline V gene lookup returns CDR1 MNHEY and CDR2 SVGEGT. CDR3 loop: CASSSSPTRGVIQYF. The DNA read from the CDR3 is TGTGCCAGCAGCTCAAGCCCGACAAGAGGGGTCATT.

A few counts support this clone. One end of the junction is discordant with germline, which a read error may explain. The read is 3 residues too short to cover the CDR3 end, so that end is filled in from the germline J gene. The chain has TRBV2 and TRBJ1-2; TRBD1 is a possible D gene (5 bases). CDR1 is SNHLY, CDR2 FYNNEI, per germline. This CDR3 contains 14 residues. The CDR3 spells CAGSESRGLSGYTF. The part of the CDR3 DNA that was read is TGTGCCGGCAGTGAATCAAGGGGCCTCTCTGGC.

This clone was seen many times. Read sequence stops 3 residues before the CDR3 end, and the germline J gene provides the missing end. The V gene is TRBV7-7, the J gene TRBJ1-4; 11 nucleotides match TRBD1. Trimming removed 4 bases from V and 8 bases from J; junction bases left unmatched: 6. Germline V gene sequence: CDR1 SSHAT, CDR2 FNYEAQ (reference sequence). The CDR3 contains 15 residues. CDR3 sequence reads: CASSSARDRGEKLFF. CDR3 bases read: TGTGCCAGCAGCTCAGCTCGGGACAGGGGGGAAAAA.

This clone was seen a handful of times. The sequenced fragment ends 3 residues before the CDR3 boundary, so the rest is inferred from the germline J gene. The genes are TRBV19 and TRBJ1-2, with a weak D call TRBD1 (6 bases). There are 13 residues in the CDR3. CDR1 and CDR2 from the germline V gene are LNHDA and SQIVND (reference sequence). The CDR3 reads CASSTLQGRDYTF. The sequenced CDR3 bases are TGTGCCAGTAGTACTTTACAGGGTCGTGAC.